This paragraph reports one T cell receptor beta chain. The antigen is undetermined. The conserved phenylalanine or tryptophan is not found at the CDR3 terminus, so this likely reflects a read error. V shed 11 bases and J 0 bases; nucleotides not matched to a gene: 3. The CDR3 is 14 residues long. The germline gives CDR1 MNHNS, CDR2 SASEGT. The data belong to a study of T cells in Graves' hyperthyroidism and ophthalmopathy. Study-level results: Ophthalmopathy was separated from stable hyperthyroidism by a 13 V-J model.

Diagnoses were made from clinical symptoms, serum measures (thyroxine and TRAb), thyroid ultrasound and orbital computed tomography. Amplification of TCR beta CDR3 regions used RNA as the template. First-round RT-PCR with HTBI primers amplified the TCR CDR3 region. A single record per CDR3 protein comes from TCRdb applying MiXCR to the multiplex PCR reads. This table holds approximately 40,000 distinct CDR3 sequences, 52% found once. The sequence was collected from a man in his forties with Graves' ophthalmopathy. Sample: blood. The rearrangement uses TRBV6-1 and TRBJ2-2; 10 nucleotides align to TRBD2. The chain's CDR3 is CAGAGGANTGELFS. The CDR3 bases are TGTGCCGGAGCGGGGGGGGCGAACACCGGGGAGCTGTTTTCC.